The 19 T cell receptor beta chains below all came from one sample that was sequenced in a study of shared clonotypes between healthy human individuals. TCRdb's table, derived via immunoSEQ multiplex PCR, lists solely in-frame clones and lacks some. The table shows around 2.1 million clones, with approximately 94% occurring only once. What was sequenced was naive CD4+ T cells sorted from blood. Subset: CD45RA+ positively selected. The receptors were gathered from a man between 18 and 35 years old in good health.

The V and J genes are TRBV7-2 and TRBJ1-6, with unresolved D. V shed 5 bases and J shed 4 bases, with 9 bases lying between them. Germline CDR1 reads SGHTA; CDR2 reads FQGNSA. The CDR3 extends over 14 amino acids. DNA of the CDR3: TGTGCCAGCAGCCTACAGCCTTATAATTCACCCCTCCACTTT. Its translation is CASSLQPYNSPLHF.

The chain links TRBV5-1 to TRBJ2-4; 8 bases are shared with TRBD1. CDR3 size: 13 residues. The ends lost 4 bases at V and 8 bases at J; junction bases unmatched: 5. CDR1 and CDR2 (germline): SGHRS, YFSETQ. CDR3 DNA: TGCGCCAGCAGCGCGACAGGGGATGACATTCAGTACTTC. Its translation: CASSATGDDIQYF.

The rearrangement links TRBV2 to TRBJ2-7; D perhaps matches TRBD1 (5 bases). In germline, CDR1 is SNHLY, CDR2 FYNNEI. With 6 bases removed from V and 5 bases from J, the gap between germline ends came to 17 bases. CDR3 length: 14 residues. CDR3 loop: CASRNRPQSNEQYF. Written as DNA, the CDR3 is TGTGCCAGCAGGAACAGGCCCCAGAGCAACGAGCAGTACTTC.

The rearrangement uses TRBV6-1 and TRBJ1-1; tentatively, D is TRBD1 (6 bases). The germline V gene encodes CDR1 MNHNS and CDR2 SASEGT. V lost 4 bases, J lost 7 bases, and 13 bases lay in between. The CDR3 is made up of 13 amino acids. The CDR3 loop reads CASSGLGANEAFF. CDR3 nucleotides: TGTGCCAGCAGTGGGTTGGGGGCTAATGAAGCTTTCTTT.

This clone was observed a few times. Within the sample, other DNA sequences also encode this same CDR3. The chain combines TRBV19 with TRBJ2-7; D is perhaps TRBD2 (5 bases). The CDR3 covers 13 residues. Trimming stripped 3 bases from V and 4 bases from J, with 10 bases between. Looked up from germline, CDR1 is LNHDA and CDR2 is SQIVND (reference sequence). CDR3 in DNA: TGTGCCAGTAGTATCGGACGGGGTTACGAGCAGTACTTC. This encodes CASSIGRGYEQYF. The variable domain in full, completed from reference TRBV19 and TRBJ2-7, reads DGGITQSPKYLFRKEGQNVTLSCEQNLNHDAMYWYRQDPGQGLRLIYYSQIVNDFQKGDIAEGYSVSREKKESFPLTVTSAQKNPTAFYLCASSIGRGYEQYFGPGTRLTVT.

The chain uses TRBV5-1 and TRBJ1-2; D may be TRBD1 (5 bases). The V and J ends lost 0 bases and 2 bases respectively, with 14 bases between them. The CDR3 spans 16 residues. Germline values: CDR1 SGHRS, CDR2 YFSETQ. CDR3 nucleotides: TGCGCCAGCAGCTTGGTCCCCTCCCAGGGAAACTATGGCTACACCTTC. This translates into CASSLVPSQGNYGYTF. The variable domain in full, completed from reference TRBV5-1 and TRBJ1-2, reads KAGVTQTPRYLIKTRGQQVTLSCSPISGHRSVSWYQQTPGQGLQFLFEYFSETQRNKGNFPGRFSGRQFSNSRSEMNVSTLELGDSALYLCASSLVPSQGNYGYTFGSGTRLTVV.

J is TRBJ1-5 and V is TRBV18, with 9 bases lining up with TRBD1. The CDR3 spans 14 residues. Germline V CDR1 and CDR2: KGHSH, LQKENI. With 3 bases clipped from V and 6 bases from J, the junction kept 3 bases outside the gene matches. For the CDR3, the DNA is TGTGCCAGCTCACCGGGACAGGGAAGTCAGCCCCAGCATTTT. Protein product: CASSPGQGSQPQHF.

Concerning this clone itself: The same CDR3 can be traced to other DNA sequences in this sample. V is TRBV7-2 and J is TRBJ1-5, with D hard to call. The V and J ends lost 1 base and 7 bases respectively, with 8 bases between them. Germline V lookup: CDR1 SGHTA, CDR2 FQGNSA. The CDR3 contains 13 residues. The CDR3 DNA reads as TGTGCCAGCAGCTTAGTATCAGGACAGCCCCAGCATTTT. Protein sequence: CASSLVSGQPQHF.

J is TRBJ2-1 and V is TRBV27, with D uncertain. The CDR3 runs to 18 residues. Germline CDR1 is MNHEY and CDR2 is SMNVEV (reference sequence). The V and J ends lost 5 bases and 0 bases respectively, with 20 bases between them. CDR3 sequence (DNA): TGTGCCAGCAGTGACATCCCCAAAACTCGGTACTCCTACAATGAGCAGTTCTTC. It translates to CASSDIPKTRYSYNEQFF.

The rearrangement uses TRBV6-6 and TRBJ2-7; unclear D gene. The V gene's germline CDR1 is MNHNY and CDR2 SVGAGI (reference sequence). V was trimmed by 6 bases and J by 0 bases, leaving 12 bases between them. The CDR3 sequence is 14 residues long. Written as DNA, the CDR3 is TGTGCCAGCAGAGAGGTCTCAAGCTCCTACGAGCAGTACTTC. Translation gives CASREVSSSYEQYF.

The chain links TRBV7-2 to TRBJ1-6; D call uncertain. Germline CDR1 is SGHTA and CDR2 is FQGNSA. The length of the CDR3 is 13 residues. V lost 2 bases and J 9 bases, leaving 8 bases between the germline ends. CDR3 in amino acids: CASSLPPGSPLHF. The CDR3 nucleotides are TGTGCCAGCAGCTTACCCCCAGGTTCACCCCTCCACTTT.

The V call is TRBV28, the J call TRBJ1-4; TRBD1 might be the D (5 bases). V lost 6 bases, J lost 3 bases, and 26 bases lay in between. The germline V gene has CDR1 MDHEN and CDR2 SYDVKM. The CDR3 is made up of 19 amino acids. The DNA for the CDR3 is TGTGCCAGCAGCCCAGCGGGATTACTTTCAGGGTCGGCTAATGAAAAACTGTTTTTT. This sequence encodes CASSPAGLLSGSANEKLFF. Together with reference TRBV28 and TRBJ1-4, the CDR3 gives the full variable domain: DVKVTQSSRYLVKRTGEKVFLECVQDMDHENMFWYRQDPGLGLRLIYFSYDVKMKEKGDIPEGYSVSREKKERFSLILESASTNQTSMYLCASSPAGLLSGSANEKLFFGSGTQLSVL.

The rearrangement joins TRBV11-3 to TRBJ2-1; TRBD2 matches 8 bases. With V trimmed by 5 bases and J by 3 bases, 6 bases remained unmatched. CDR1 is SGHNT, CDR2 YENEEA, per germline. The CDR3 covers 15 residues. In DNA, the CDR3 is TGTGCCAGCAGCCTCGGGACTAGAGGCTACAATGAGCAGTTCTTC. Translated, it gives CASSLGTRGYNEQFF.

The chain uses TRBV19 and TRBJ2-2, with TRBD1 matching 8 bases. J gave up 0 bases and V 2 bases, and 8 bases lay outside the gene matches. CDR1 is LNHDA, CDR2 SQIVND, per germline (reference sequence). The CDR3 runs 18 residues. The CDR3 sequence is CASSILQGGPANTGELFF. The CDR3 nucleotides are TGTGCCAGTAGTATATTACAGGGGGGACCAGCGAACACCGGGGAGCTGTTTTTT.

The genes are TRBV27 and TRBJ2-7, with a tentative D call TRBD1 (5 bases). The germline CDR1 and CDR2 sequences are MNHEY and SMNVEV (reference sequence). The CDR3 runs to 14 residues. The V and J ends lost 6 bases and 5 bases respectively, with 17 bases between them. Here the CDR3 reads CASRVLQGLNEQYF. The CDR3, as DNA: TGTGCCAGCAGGGTCCTCCAGGGCCTTAACGAGCAGTACTTC.

The chain employs TRBV10-2 and TRBJ1-6; TRBD1 agrees at 8 bases. The CDR3 has 14 amino acids. The germline CDR1 and CDR2 sequences are WSHSY and SAAADI. The V segment lost 9 bases and the J segment 7 bases; nucleotides outside the gene matches: 8. CDR3 protein: CASRTGTGNSPLHF. The CDR3 DNA is TGCGCCAGTAGAACCGGGACAGGCAATTCACCCCTCCACTTT.

The V call is TRBV19, the J call TRBJ1-2; D might be TRBD1 (5 bases). The CDR3 spans 14 residues. Germline CDR1 and CDR2: LNHDA and SQIVND (reference sequence). V was shortened by 4 bases and J by 5 bases, with 14 bases between the two germline ends. CDR3 DNA sequence: TGTGCCAGTAGTAAAGGTGGGGGAGCTTATGGCTACACCTTC. Translation gives CASSKGGGAYGYTF.

The chain uses TRBV11-2 and TRBJ1-2; the D gene is possibly TRBD1 (5 bases). This CDR3 comprises 18 residues. CDR1 is SGHAT and CDR2 is FQNNGV in the germline V gene. Trimming pared 2 bases from V and 0 bases from J, leaving 19 bases between. CDR3 coding DNA: TGTGCCAGCAGCTTATTCGTAGACCAGGGTACGGCTAACTATGGCTACACCTTC. Amino acid sequence: CASSLFVDQGTANYGYTF. The variable domain in full, with the rest retrieved from reference TRBV11-2 and TRBJ1-2, is EAGVAQSPRYKIIEKRQSVAFWCNPISGHATLYWYQQILGQGPKLLIQFQNNGVVDDSQLPKDRFSAERLKGVDSTLKIQPAKLEDSAVYLCASSLFVDQGTANYGYTFGSGTRLTVV.

The J gene is TRBJ1-2, the V gene TRBV6-5; D uncertain. CDR3 length: 16 residues. Deletions cut 2 bases from V and 7 bases from J, with 20 bases between. Germline loops: CDR1 MNHEY, CDR2 SVGAGI. CDR3 amino acids: CASSYDSAPPSRGYTF. In DNA form, the CDR3 reads TGTGCCAGCAGTTACGACTCAGCGCCCCCCTCTCGTGGCTACACCTTC.